This T cell receptor beta chain was sequenced in a study of blood T cell repertoires in COVID-19. Study-level information: The United States, Italy and Spain provided the acute and convalescent COVID-19 samples.

Trimming removed 0 bases at V and 7 bases at J, with 15 bases between. CDR3 length equals 15 residues. Germline V lookup: CDR1 MNHEY, CDR2 SVGAGI. Original analysis: Amplifying reference gene primers gave estimates of nucleated cell counts. TCRdb's copy holds only in-frame clones and misses some; the assay was immunoSEQ multiplex PCR. That table gives V, J and clone size, and the DNA gave D and trimming. The data show 100,000 to 150,000 clones, around 81% seen once. J is TRBJ1-1 and V is TRBV6-5; D is possibly TRBD1 (6 bases). The sample consisted of peripheral blood. The receptor was derived from a man aged 35-49 years with active or convalescent COVID-19. The CDR3 DNA sequence: TGTGCCAGCAGTTACTCGGGGAGGGGGGCCGATGAAGCTTTCTTT. It is translated as CASSYSGRGADEAFF.